The clone carrying this TCR beta chain appeared a few times. Its specificity is not known. TCRdb's copy holds only in-frame clones and misses some; the assay was immunoSEQ multiplex PCR. The sample gives a few thousand clones, about 80% of which show up once; about 36% is in the top ten. These data belong to a study of chemoradiotherapy in HPV16-positive cancers. Notes on the study in general: During treatment, candidate HPV-specific clones and E7-related motifs expanded in tumor. The functional HPV-specific definition rests on just two HPV16-positive patients. For HPV16-positive patients, expanding HPV-responsive T cells associated with longer recurrence-free survival.

Germline V lookup: CDR1 ENHRY, CDR2 SYGVKD. V was cut by 2 bases and J by 9 bases, with 7 bases left in between. CDR3 length: 12 residues. The V call is TRBV10-3, the J call TRBJ2-2; D gene unclear. The source is a human donor with HPV-associated anogenital cancer. This specimen was collected from a patient who underwent chemoradiotherapy. CDR3 amino acids: CAISEPPRELFF. The CDR3 DNA reads as TGTGCCATCAGTGAGCCCCCAAGGGAGCTGTTTTTT.